This entry describes one TCR beta chain. The data derive from a study of cytomegalovirus exposure and HLA in healthy donors. The PCR ran on 60 Vbeta and 13 Jbeta primers. Generated by immunoSEQ multiplex PCR, the TCRdb table keeps only in-frame clones and is missing some. The table records about 120,000 clones, about 75% of them present only once. The sample was PBMCs. The clonotype comes from a man aged 55 to 70 in good health and CMV-seropositive.

CDR3 sequence reads: CASSLSGLNYNEQFF. The CDR3 nucleotides are TGTGCCAGCAGCTTGTCAGGACTCAACTACAATGAGCAGTTCTTC. The chain links TRBV5-8 to TRBJ2-1, with D perhaps matching TRBD2 (5 bases). The ends were cut back, 1 base at V and 3 bases at J, with 11 bases in the middle. CDR3 length: 15 residues. Germline CDR1 is SGHTS and CDR2 is YDEGEE.